Listed here are 4 T cell receptor beta chains from one sample, sequenced in a study of blood T cell repertoires in COVID-19. Produced via immunoSEQ multiplex PCR; TCRdb's table is partial and in-frame only. The sample lists about 210,000 clones; around 81% were seen once. What was sequenced was PBMCs or T cells enriched from blood (not recorded which). These TCRs come from a woman in her forties or fifties with acute COVID-19.

The chain employs TRBV5-5 and TRBJ2-3; 9 bases line up with TRBD1. The V gene's germline CDR1 is SGHKS and CDR2 YYEKEE (reference sequence). The V and J ends lost 7 bases and 4 bases, in that order; junction bases with no gene match: 7. The CDR3 has 14 residues. CDR3: CASLTGGESDTQYF. In DNA form, the CDR3 reads TGTGCCAGCCTGACAGGGGGTGAGTCAGATACGCAGTATTTT. Supplemented by reference TRBV5-5 and TRBJ2-3, the full variable domain reads DAGVTQSPTHLIKTRGQQVTLRCSPISGHKSVSWYQQVLGQGPQFIFQYYEKEERGRGNFPDRFSARQFPNYSSELNVNALLLGDSALYLCASLTGGESDTQYFGPGTRLTVL.

This chain joins TRBV18 and TRBJ2-7; 7 nucleotides match TRBD1. This CDR3 comprises 15 residues. Germline CDR1 and CDR2: KGHSH and LQKENI. J lost 2 bases, V lost 1 base, and 5 bases had no gene match. CDR3 in amino acids: CASSPLGTAAYEQYF. The CDR3 DNA sequence: TGTGCCAGCTCACCACTAGGGACAGCCGCCTACGAGCAGTACTTC.

This clone was seen a single time. CDR3 nucleotides: TGTGCCAGCAGCAAGGACAGTTATAATTCACCCCTCCACTTT. This codes for CASSKDSYNSPLHF. The V gene is TRBV9, the J gene TRBJ1-6, with a tentative D call TRBD1 (6 bases). Germline V gene lookup returns CDR1 SGDLS and CDR2 YYNGEE. V lost 4 bases and J lost 4, with 9 bases in between. The CDR3 consists of 14 residues. Using reference TRBV9 and TRBJ1-6 for the parts outside the CDR3, the full variable domain is DSGVTQTPKHLITATGQRVTLRCSPRSGDLSVYWYQQSLDQGLQFLIQYYNGEERAKGNILERFSAQQFPDLHSELNLSSLELGDSALYFCASSKDSYNSPLHFGNGTRLTVT.

This chain connects TRBV7-2 to TRBJ2-2; 7 positions match TRBD2. J was trimmed by 6 bases and V by 8 bases; bases with no gene match: 15. The CDR3 spans 16 residues. Germline V gene lookup returns CDR1 SGHTA and CDR2 FQGNSA. CDR3 bases: TGTGCCAGCGGTGCCATTGCGGGAGTTCGGGCCGGGGAGCTGTTTTTT. Its translation is CASGAIAGVRAGELFF.